This TCR beta chain was found in a study of OX40 agonist ivuxolimab in advanced cancers. Looking at the study overall: Patients were dosed intravenously with ivuxolimab at 0.01 to 10 mg/kg every 2 weeks. Dose-escalation subjects each had hepatocellular carcinoma, melanoma, renal cell or head and neck cancer.

This clone turned up a few times. Germline V gives CDR1 SGDLS, CDR2 YYNGEE. Trimming stripped 0 bases from V and 8 bases from J, with 15 bases between. The CDR3 runs 15 residues. TCRdb keeps only in-frame clones here, not all; method: immunoSEQ multiplex PCR. There are roughly 6,000 clones in the sample; 60% to 85% occur only once, and 63% lies in the top ten. The sample consisted of CD4+ or CD8+ T cells sorted from blood, taken in a trial of the OX40 agonist ivuxolimab. The TCR comes from an adult with an advanced solid tumor such as melanoma, head and neck, liver or kidney cancer. The chain recombines TRBV9 with TRBJ2-1; D is unclear. CDR3 region: CASSVGGNMAYEQFF. The CDR3 nucleotides are TGTGCCAGCAGCGTAGGAGGAAACATGGCCTATGAGCAGTTCTTC.